The 24 T cell receptor beta chains given below trace back to one sample, sequenced in a study of CD8 T cells in Susac syndrome. An amount of RNA that ranged from roughly 0.5 to 1 ug was reverse transcribed with random hexamers. TCRdb used MiXCR to reprocess the immunoSEQ multiplex PCR reads, holding one entry per CDR3 protein. In the table there are about 150,000 distinct CDR3 sequences, approximately 96% of which are singletons. Sequenced sample: CD8+ T cells from PBMCs. Source of these receptors: a human donor with multiple sclerosis.

The rearrangement uses TRBV9 and TRBJ2-1; the match to TRBD1 covers 8 bases. CDR3 length equals 15 residues. V trimming: 2 bases; J trimming: 5 bases; junction bases outside the gene matches: 6. Germline V gene sequence: CDR1 SGDLS, CDR2 YYNGEE. The CDR3 spells CASSVRTGYNNEQFF. The CDR3 DNA follows: TGTGCCAGCAGCGTCAGGACAGGGTATAACAATGAGCAGTTCTTC.

The rearrangement joins TRBV5-6 to TRBJ1-5, with no clear D. Germline CDR1 is SGHDT and CDR2 is YYEEEE. The CDR3 consists of 13 residues. Trimming took off 0 bases at V and 5 bases at J, with 6 bases between the two ends. As DNA, the CDR3 is TGTGCCAGCAGCTTGGGTACGGATCAGCCCCAGCATTTT. It translates to CASSLGTDQPQHF. Using reference TRBV5-6 and TRBJ1-5 for the parts outside the CDR3, the full variable domain is DAGVTQSPTHLIKTRGQQVTLRCSPKSGHDTVSWYQQALGQGPQFIFQYYEEEERQRGNFPDRFSGHQFPNYSSELNVNALLLGDSALYLCASSLGTDQPQHFGDGTRLSIL.

This chain links TRBV6-5 with TRBJ2-6, with a weak D call TRBD1 (5 bases). The CDR3 totals 16 residues. The germline V and J ends were trimmed by 0 bases and 2 bases, with 8 bases remaining between them. CDR1 and CDR2 (germline): MNHEY, SVGAGI. DNA of the CDR3: TGTGCCAGCAGTTACTCGCAGGGTGCTGGGGCCAACGTCCTGACTTTC. Residues: CASSYSQGAGANVLTF.

The chain links TRBV5-4 to TRBJ2-3; TRBD2 matches 9 bases. V lost 4 bases to trimming and J lost 5 bases; unmatched junction nucleotides: 5. Per the germline V gene, CDR1 is SGHNT and CDR2 is YYREEE (reference sequence). The CDR3 consists of 14 residues. The CDR3 loop is CASSASGERDTQYF. The CDR3 bases are TGTGCCAGCAGCGCTAGCGGGGAGAGAGATACGCAGTATTTT.

The V call is TRBV11-2, the J call TRBJ2-7; perhaps D is TRBD1 or TRBD2 (6 bases each). Germline V gene data show CDR1 as SGHAT and CDR2 as FQNNGV. The V end was cut by 3 bases, the J end by 0 bases, with 21 bases between. This CDR3 region has 18 residues. This chain's CDR3 is CASSFGPGGQASSYEQYF. The DNA for the CDR3 is TGTGCCAGCAGCTTTGGGCCCGGGGGCCAGGCAAGCTCCTACGAGCAGTACTTC.

V usage is TRBV20-1 and J usage is TRBJ2-6; no clear D gene. Trimming shortened V by 3 bases and J by 0 bases, and 12 bases separated the two germline ends. CDR1 is DFQATT, CDR2 SNEGSKA, per germline (reference sequence). This CDR3 is 16 amino acids long. The CDR3 sequence is CSASIITGSGANVLTF. The DNA for the CDR3 is TGCAGTGCTAGTATAATAACCGGCTCTGGGGCCAACGTCCTGACTTTC.

The chain links TRBV6-5 to TRBJ2-1; 9 bases fit TRBD1. This CDR3 has 14 residues. V dropped 6 bases and J dropped 6; count of bases not matched to a gene: 6. Germline V CDR1 and CDR2: MNHEY, SVGAGI. The CDR3 sequence is CASSYRQGVNEQFF. The CDR3 nucleotides are TGTGCCAGCAGCTATAGACAGGGGGTCAATGAGCAGTTCTTC.

This chain connects TRBV27 to TRBJ2-1, with D tentatively TRBD2 (5 bases). The CDR3 is made up of 13 amino acids. Germline V gene sequence: CDR1 MNHEY, CDR2 SMNVEV (reference sequence). With 4 bases removed from V and 4 bases from J, the gap between germline ends came to 8 bases. The CDR3 sequence: CASSSGVYNEQFF. In nucleotides, the CDR3 is TGTGCCAGCAGTTCCGGGGTTTACAATGAGCAGTTCTTC.

The chain joins TRBV20-1 to TRBJ2-3; either TRBD1 or TRBD2 may supply D (5 bases each). The CDR3 is 17 residues long. In germline, CDR1 is DFQATT, CDR2 SNEGSKA (reference sequence). Between the trimmed V and J ends, which lost 4 bases and 0 bases, there was a span of 20 bases. The CDR3 DNA reads TGCAGTGCTATGCGCCGGGGCGCGAGATCTAGCACAGATACGCAGTATTTT. It translates to CSAMRRGARSSTDTQYF.

The CDR3 nucleotides read TGTGCCAGTAGGCCGGAGGTTTTAGGCACTGAAGCTTTCTTT. Residues: CASRPEVLGTEAFF. The chain recombines TRBV19 with TRBJ1-1; no definite D call. Germline assignment: CDR1 LNHDA and CDR2 SQIVND (reference sequence). The CDR3 extends over 14 amino acids. V was trimmed by 6 bases and J by 4 bases, leaving 15 bases between them.

This clonotype was seen a single time. V usage is TRBV9 and J usage is TRBJ2-7; D may match TRBD1 or TRBD2 (5 bases each). CDR1 is SGDLS, CDR2 YYNGEE, per germline. Trimming pared 2 bases from V and 3 bases from J, leaving 15 bases between. CDR3 size: 15 residues. The CDR3 sequence is CASSVTGTRDYEQYF. In DNA form, the CDR3 reads TGTGCCAGCAGCGTTACCGGGACGAGGGACTACGAGCAGTACTTC.

The V and J genes are TRBV4-1 and TRBJ1-3; a weak D match, TRBD1 (5 bases). Deletions cut 5 bases from V and 3 bases from J, with 14 bases between. CDR3 length: 15 residues. The germline V gene encodes CDR1 MGHRA and CDR2 YSYEKL. CDR3: CASSAPQGGGNTIYF. The DNA of the CDR3 is TGCGCCAGCAGCGCTCCGCAGGGCGGTGGAAACACCATATATTTT.

This clonotype has a single count. The chain employs TRBV20-1 and TRBJ2-7; TRBD1 matches 8 bases. The CDR3 is 15 residues long. Germline V lookup: CDR1 DFQATT, CDR2 SNEGSKA (reference sequence). With 0 bases clipped from V and 5 bases from J, the junction kept 9 bases outside the gene matches. CDR3 bases: TGCAGTGCTAGAGATCGACAGGGGCTTAGGAACGAGCAGTACTTC. Its protein product is CSARDRQGLRNEQYF.

V is TRBV9 and J is TRBJ2-7; unclear D gene. V was clipped by 0 bases and J by 5 bases, with 9 bases between them. The CDR3 totals 13 residues. Germline V lookup: CDR1 SGDLS, CDR2 YYNGEE. The CDR3 DNA reads as TGTGCCAGCAGCGTAGCGAACGGTGACGAGCAGTACTTC. Translating gives CASSVANGDEQYF.

This clonotype has just one count. The chain carries TRBV20-1 and TRBJ2-7; D is perhaps TRBD2 (5 bases). The germline CDR1 and CDR2 sequences are DFQATT and SNEGSKA (reference sequence). V shed 0 bases and J shed 1 base, with 13 bases lying between them. This CDR3 has 15 residues. The CDR3 is CSARERGLLSYEQYF. The CDR3 DNA is TGCAGTGCTAGAGAACGAGGACTGCTGTCCTACGAGCAGTACTTC.

V usage is TRBV7-8 and J usage is TRBJ2-5; the D gene is possibly TRBD2 (7 bases). Germline V gene data show CDR1 as SGHVS and CDR2 as FQNEAQ. The CDR3 consists of 15 residues. V lost 1 base, J lost 3 bases, and 12 bases lay in between. CDR3 loop: CASSLEWGGKETQYF. As DNA, the CDR3 is TGTGCCAGCAGCTTAGAGTGGGGGGGCAAAGAGACCCAGTACTTC.

The rearrangement links TRBV2 to TRBJ1-5; a weak D match, TRBD1 (6 bases). This CDR3 is 15 amino acids long. Trimming left V 3 bases short and J 1 base short, with 10 bases between. The germline CDR1 and CDR2 sequences are SNHLY and FYNNEI. The CDR3 loop reads CASSEVGQSNQPQHF. The CDR3 DNA sequence: TGTGCCAGCAGTGAGGTAGGACAGAGCAATCAGCCCCAGCATTTT. The whole variable domain, filled in from reference TRBV2 and TRBJ1-5, reads EPEVTQTPSHQVTQMGQEVILRCVPISNHLYFYWYRQILGQKVEFLVSFYNNEISEKSEIFDDQFSVERPDGSNFTLKIRSTKLEDSAMYFCASSEVGQSNQPQHFGDGTRLSIL.

The chain carries TRBV18 and TRBJ2-5; D is possibly TRBD2 (6 bases). The CDR3 is made up of 12 amino acids. The V gene lost 8 bases and the J gene lost 5 bases, with 12 bases spanning the gap. Germline CDR1 reads KGHSH; CDR2 reads LQKENI. CDR3 bases: TGTGCCAGCAGGGGAGGTGAGGAGACCCAGTACTTC. This translates into CASRGGEETQYF. The full variable domain, completed using reference TRBV18 and TRBJ2-5, is NAGVMQNPRHLVRRRGQEARLRCSPMKGHSHVYWYRQLPEEGLKFMVYLQKENIIDESGMPKERFSAEFPKEGPSILRIQQVVRGDSAAYFCASRGGEETQYFGPGTRLLVL.

The genes are TRBV9 and TRBJ2-1; D perhaps matches TRBD2 (5 bases). The V gene's germline CDR1 is SGDLS and CDR2 YYNGEE. This CDR3 spans 15 amino acids. V was pared by 0 bases and J by 10 bases, with 17 bases between. CDR3 amino acids: CASSVGRGTGREQFF. In DNA, the CDR3 is TGTGCCAGCAGCGTAGGACGGGGAACGGGTCGCGAGCAGTTCTTC.

V gene TRBV30 combines with J gene TRBJ2-7, with unresolved D. V lost 4 bases, J lost 2 bases, and 9 bases lay in between. Germline assignment: CDR1 GTSNPN and CDR2 SVGIG (reference sequence). CDR3 length: 12 residues. CDR3 sequence reads: CAWTASPYEQYF. The CDR3 DNA sequence: TGTGCCTGGACGGCCAGTCCCTACGAGCAGTACTTC. Supplemented by reference TRBV30 and TRBJ2-7, the full variable domain reads SQTIHQWPATLVQPVGSPLSLECTVEGTSNPNLYWYRQAAGRGLQLLFYSVGIGQISSEVPQNLSASRPQDRQFILSSKKLLLSDSGFYLCAWTASPYEQYFGPGTRLTVT.

This clonotype was detected only once. V and J are TRBV29-1 and TRBJ2-7; TRBD2 aligns across 7 bases. This CDR3 contains 15 residues. V shed 7 bases, J shed 1 base, and the junction held 13 bases outside the gene matches. CDR1 and CDR2 from the germline V gene are SQVTM and ANQGSEA. The CDR3 DNA is TGCAGCGCGTGGGGGGAGGGGCCAGTGTCCTACGAGCAGTACTTC. Translation: CSAWGEGPVSYEQYF.

The gene calls are TRBV7-9 and TRBJ2-2; no definite D call. The CDR3 is made up of 15 amino acids. Looked up from germline, CDR1 is SEHNR and CDR2 is FQNEAQ (reference sequence). V dropped 3 bases and J dropped 3 bases, with 11 bases sitting between them. The CDR3: CASSFPLADTGELFF. The CDR3 region has the DNA TGTGCCAGCAGCTTTCCATTGGCCGACACCGGGGAGCTGTTTTTT.

The J gene is TRBJ2-7, the V gene TRBV13; D is unresolved. Between the trimmed V and J ends, which lost 1 base and 3 bases, there was a span of 10 bases. Germline lookup yields CDR1 PRHDT and CDR2 FYEKMQ (reference sequence). The CDR3 is 14 residues long. CDR3 residues: CASSLAVSRYEQYF. DNA of the CDR3: TGTGCCAGCAGCTTAGCGGTATCTCGCTACGAGCAGTACTTC.

The rearrangement joins TRBV5-4 to TRBJ2-5; the D gene could be TRBD1 or TRBD2 (5 bases each). CDR3 length: 15 residues. Between the trimmed V and J ends, which lost 1 base and 5 bases, there was a span of 15 bases. The germline V gene has CDR1 SGHNT and CDR2 YYREEE (reference sequence). CDR3 sequence reads: CASSLFRDPGETQYF. CDR3 in DNA: TGTGCCAGCAGCTTGTTCAGGGATCCGGGGGAGACCCAGTACTTC.